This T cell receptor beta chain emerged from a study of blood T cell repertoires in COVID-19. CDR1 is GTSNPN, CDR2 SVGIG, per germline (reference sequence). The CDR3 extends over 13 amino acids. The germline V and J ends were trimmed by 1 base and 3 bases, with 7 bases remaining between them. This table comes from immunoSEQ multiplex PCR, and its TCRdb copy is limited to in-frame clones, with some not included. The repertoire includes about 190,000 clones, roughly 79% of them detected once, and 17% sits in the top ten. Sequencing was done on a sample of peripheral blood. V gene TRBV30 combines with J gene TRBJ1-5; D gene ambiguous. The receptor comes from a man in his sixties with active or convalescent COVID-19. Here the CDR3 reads CAWSDTVNQPQHF. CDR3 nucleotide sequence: TGTGCCTGGAGTGATACAGTCAATCAGCCCCAGCATTTT.